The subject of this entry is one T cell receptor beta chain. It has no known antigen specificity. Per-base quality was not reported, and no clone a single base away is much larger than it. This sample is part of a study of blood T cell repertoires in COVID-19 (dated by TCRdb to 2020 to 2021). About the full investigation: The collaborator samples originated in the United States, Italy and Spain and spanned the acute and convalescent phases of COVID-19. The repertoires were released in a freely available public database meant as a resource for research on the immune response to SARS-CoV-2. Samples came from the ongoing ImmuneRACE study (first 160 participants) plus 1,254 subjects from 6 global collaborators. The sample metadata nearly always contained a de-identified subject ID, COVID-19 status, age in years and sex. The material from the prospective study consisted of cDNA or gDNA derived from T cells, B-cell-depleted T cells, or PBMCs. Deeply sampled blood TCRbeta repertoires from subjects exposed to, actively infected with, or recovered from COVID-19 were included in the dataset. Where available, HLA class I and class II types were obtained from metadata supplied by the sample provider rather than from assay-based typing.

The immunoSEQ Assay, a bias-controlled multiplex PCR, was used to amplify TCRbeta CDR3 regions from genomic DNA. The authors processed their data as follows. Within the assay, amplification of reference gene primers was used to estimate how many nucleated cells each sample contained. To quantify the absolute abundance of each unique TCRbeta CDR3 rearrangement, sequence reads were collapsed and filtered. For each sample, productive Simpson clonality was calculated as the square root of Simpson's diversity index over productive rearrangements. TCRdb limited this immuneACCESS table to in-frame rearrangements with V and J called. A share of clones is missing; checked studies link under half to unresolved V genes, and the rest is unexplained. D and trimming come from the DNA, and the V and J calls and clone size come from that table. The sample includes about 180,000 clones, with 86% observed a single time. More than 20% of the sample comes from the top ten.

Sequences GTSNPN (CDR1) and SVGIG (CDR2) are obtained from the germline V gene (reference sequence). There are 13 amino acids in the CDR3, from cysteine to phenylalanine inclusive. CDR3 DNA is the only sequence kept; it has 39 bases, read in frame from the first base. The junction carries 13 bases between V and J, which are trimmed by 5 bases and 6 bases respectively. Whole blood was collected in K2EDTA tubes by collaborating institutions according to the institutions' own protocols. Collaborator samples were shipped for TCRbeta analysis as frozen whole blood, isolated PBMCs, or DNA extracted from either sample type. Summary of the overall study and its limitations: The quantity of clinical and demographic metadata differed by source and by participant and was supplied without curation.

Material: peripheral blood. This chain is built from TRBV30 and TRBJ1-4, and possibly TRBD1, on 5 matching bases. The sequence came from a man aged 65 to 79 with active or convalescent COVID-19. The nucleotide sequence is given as TGTGCCTGGGCCTTAGGGGCGGATGAAAAACTGTTTTTT. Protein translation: CAWALGADEKLFF.